This TCR beta chain was captured by sequencing in a study of blood T cell repertoires in COVID-19. CDR1 and CDR2 (germline): ENHRY, SYGVKD. The CDR3 totals 13 residues. V lost 6 bases, J lost 0 bases, and 8 bases lay in between. The method was immunoSEQ multiplex PCR; TCRdb's version includes in-frame clones alone and lacks a portion of them. The sample has about 220,000 clones; around 84% are singletons. The clonotype was recovered from a man over 45 who had recovered from COVID-19. The V gene is TRBV10-3, the J gene TRBJ1-1; D may be TRBD1 (6 bases). Material: peripheral blood. CDR3 bases: TGTGCCATCAGGAGGACAGTGAACACTGAAGCTTTCTTT. This codes for CAIRRTVNTEAFF.